Sequencing of this TCR beta chain was carried out in a study of shared clonotypes between healthy human individuals. Germline values: CDR1 GTSNPN, CDR2 SVGIG (reference sequence). With 2 bases removed from V and 6 bases from J, the gap between germline ends came to 14 bases. The CDR3 consists of 15 residues. Sorted-subset replicate PCR reactions contained 200 ng DNA, corresponding to 29,000 or so T cell genomes. Sequencing used immunoSEQ multiplex PCR; TCRdb keeps in-frame clones, though not all of them. The data contain 2 million to 2.5 million clones, about 90% of them singletons. This clone has just one count.

The sequenced sample was naive CD4+ T cells from PBMCs. Subset described: CD45RA+ positively selected. The receptor was derived from a man younger than 35 in good health. Some clones in this sample may be carry-over from other donors' samples. The chain uses TRBV30 and TRBJ1-6; D gene ambiguous. The CDR3 bases are TGTGCCTGGAGTCCCAGCGGTCCCGTTAATTCACCCCTCCACTTT. Encoded protein: CAWSPSGPVNSPLHF. Full variable domain (missing parts from reference TRBV30 and TRBJ1-6): SQTIHQWPATLVQPVGSPLSLECTVEGTSNPNLYWYRQAAGRGLQLLFYSVGIGQISSEVPQNLSASRPQDRQFILSSKKLLLSDSGFYLCAWSPSGPVNSPLHFGNGTRLTVT.